The 20 T cell receptor beta chains listed next were all sequenced from one sample in a study of Ad26.COV2.S vaccination and SARS-CoV-2 variants. The treatment here: some 20 received Ad26.COV2.S at low or high dose, single or two shots; about five received placebo; per-sample allocation not given. The samples date from day 63 after the first vaccine or placebo injection. Using immunoSEQ multiplex PCR, the repertoire was profiled, and TCRdb retains in-frame clones only, with some absent. The data hold about 370,000 clones, with 70% to 90% observed a single time. This sample comprised peripheral blood, obtained in a trial of Ad26.COV2.S vaccine versus placebo. The source is a person aged 18-65 years who received the Ad26.COV2.S COVID-19 vaccine or a placebo.

The rearrangement joins TRBV7-8 to TRBJ1-5; D ambiguous. This CDR3 comprises 13 residues. Germline CDR1 SGHVS, CDR2 FQNEAQ. Trimming took off 0 bases at V and 6 bases at J, with 6 bases between the two ends. The CDR3 DNA reads as TGTGCCAGCAGCTTAGCTGCCGGTCAGCCCCAGCATTTT. Translation: CASSLAAGQPQHF.

The rearrangement links TRBV5-8 to TRBJ1-6; D might be TRBD1 (5 bases). V lost 5 bases, J lost 5 bases, and 11 bases lay in between. Germline-derived CDR1 and CDR2 are SGHTS and YDEGEE. The CDR3 totals 14 residues. The CDR3 region is CASSSGANNSPLHF. Here the CDR3 DNA reads TGTGCCAGCAGTTCCGGGGCCAATAATTCACCCCTCCACTTT.

This chain joins TRBV6-5 and TRBJ1-1, with 8 bases identical to TRBD1. The CDR3 is 14 amino acids. The V segment lost 10 bases and the J segment 0 bases; nucleotides outside the gene matches: 7. Germline V gives CDR1 MNHEY, CDR2 SVGAGI. The CDR3 DNA reads TGTGCCACCCAAGGACAGGGAATGAACACTGAAGCTTTCTTT. This gives the protein CATQGQGMNTEAFF.

This chain connects TRBV6-5 to TRBJ1-5; 7 bases align to TRBD1. V lost 0 bases, J lost 3 bases, and 2 bases stayed unmatched. Germline CDR1 MNHEY, CDR2 SVGAGI. The CDR3 consists of 15 residues. The CDR3: CASSYSGQSNQPQHF. CDR3 nucleotide sequence: TGTGCCAGCAGTTACTCGGGACAGTCCAATCAGCCCCAGCATTTT.

V usage is TRBV5-1 and J usage is TRBJ2-7; 7 bases agree with TRBD1. After removal of 4 bases from V and 6 bases from J, the junction contained 10 bases not matched to a gene. The germline CDR1 and CDR2 sequences are SGHRS and YFSETQ. The CDR3 contains 14 residues. Written as DNA, the CDR3 is TGCGCCAGCAGCGATTCCCAGACAGGGTCCGAGCAGTACTTC. As protein: CASSDSQTGSEQYF.

V is TRBV12-1 and J is TRBJ1-5; the D segment call TRBD1 is taken from the table without a DNA check. TRBV12-1 is listed as a pseudogene. The CDR3 loop spans 16 amino acids. As DNA, the CDR3 is TGTGCCAGCAGCTTTGCCCTCAGGGGCCCCATCGAGCCCCAGCATTTT. As protein: CASSFALRGPIEPQHF.

A single count supports this clone. The chain couples TRBV9 to TRBJ2-5; 10 nucleotides match TRBD2. Germline CDR1 and CDR2: SGDLS and YYNGEE. The CDR3 contains 15 residues. Unmatched junction bases numbered 6, after V lost 4 bases and J lost 3 bases. This CDR3 reads CASSTSGLAEETQYF. The CDR3 DNA sequence: TGTGCCAGCAGCACGTCTGGACTAGCGGAAGAGACCCAGTACTTC.

The V call is TRBV9, the J call TRBJ2-7; no clear D gene. The CDR3 has 13 amino acids. Germline loops: CDR1 SGDLS, CDR2 YYNGEE. Trimming removed 0 bases from V and 0 bases from J, with 4 bases in between. CDR3 protein: CASSVDFSYEQYF. The CDR3, as DNA: TGTGCCAGCAGCGTAGACTTCTCCTACGAGCAGTACTTC.

The genes are TRBV24-1 and TRBJ2-2; 8 bases are shared with TRBD1. V lost 3 bases, J lost 5 bases, and 10 bases stayed unmatched. Germline V gene lookup returns CDR1 KGHDR and CDR2 SFDVKD. The CDR3 spans 17 residues. CDR3: CATSDPTPRGHTGELFF. The CDR3, as DNA: TGTGCCACCAGTGATCCCACCCCCAGGGGGCATACCGGGGAGCTGTTTTTT.

This clone was seen only once. The V call is TRBV6-5, the J call TRBJ2-3, with 7 nucleotides matching TRBD2. CDR3 length equals 14 residues. Germline CDR1 is MNHEY and CDR2 is SVGAGI. V was clipped by 6 bases and J by 4 bases; unmatched bases: 7. This chain's CDR3 is CASREGLRADTQYF. In nucleotides, the CDR3 is TGTGCCAGCAGGGAGGGACTAAGGGCAGATACGCAGTATTTT.

The V call is TRBV3-1 (or the pseudogene TRBV3-2), the J call TRBJ1-2; the D gene is possibly TRBD1 (5 bases). Germline assignment: CDR1 LGHDT and CDR2 YNNKEL (reference sequence). The CDR3 covers 15 residues. Trimming cost V 1 base and J 2 bases, with 11 bases left between them. CDR3 sequence reads: CASSQGGQENYGYTF. As DNA, the CDR3 is TGTGCCAGCAGCCAAGGGGGCCAGGAGAACTATGGCTACACCTTC.

This chain connects TRBV19 to TRBJ2-2; the D gene could be TRBD1 or TRBD2 (5 bases each). V dropped 6 bases and J dropped 6 bases, with 8 bases sitting between them. Germline V CDR1 and CDR2: LNHDA, SQIVND (reference sequence). The CDR3 has 12 amino acids. The CDR3 loop reads CASRTGPGELFF. Written as DNA, the CDR3 is TGTGCCAGTAGGACGGGACCCGGGGAGCTGTTTTTT.

This clone was recorded once. The chain uses TRBV9 and TRBJ2-5, with unresolved D. There are 15 residues in the CDR3. Germline loops: CDR1 SGDLS, CDR2 YYNGEE. Trimming cost V 0 bases and J 0 bases, with 9 bases left between them. CDR3 residues: CASSVEPADQETQYF. CDR3 DNA: TGTGCCAGCAGCGTAGAACCGGCGGACCAAGAGACCCAGTACTTC.

The chain links TRBV19 to TRBJ1-1; tentative D call: TRBD1 (5 bases). Germline V lookup: CDR1 LNHDA, CDR2 SQIVND (reference sequence). V lost 7 bases and J lost 1, with 10 bases in between. The CDR3 spans 13 residues. CDR3 in DNA: TGTGCCAGTACCCTCGGACAGAACACTGAAGCTTTCTTT. It specifies CASTLGQNTEAFF. The full variable domain, with the rest looked up from reference TRBV19 and TRBJ1-1, is DGGITQSPKYLFRKEGQNVTLSCEQNLNHDAMYWYRQDPGQGLRLIYYSQIVNDFQKGDIAEGYSVSREKKESFPLTVTSAQKNPTAFYLCASTLGQNTEAFFGQGTRLTVV.

Note on this clone: The germline gene is not matched at one end of the junction; a read error may be the cause. The rearrangement links TRBV12-3 or TRBV12-4 to TRBJ2-4; D is tentatively TRBD1 or TRBD2 (5 bases each). This CDR3 region has 12 residues. The CDR3 is CASSFPRGSADF. The CDR3 DNA reads TGTGCCAGCAGTTTCCCCCGGGGCTCGGCGGACTTC.

The V and J genes are TRBV28 and TRBJ2-2; 8 nucleotides line up with TRBD2. Germline CDR1 and CDR2: MDHEN and SYDVKM. This CDR3 is built from 15 residues. The trim removed 3 bases at V and 4 bases at J, leaving 4 bases unmatched. DNA for the CDR3: TGTGCCAGCAGTTTTCGTCTAGCGGGCACCGGGGAGCTGTTTTTT. Its protein is CASSFRLAGTGELFF. The full variable domain, rest sourced from reference TRBV28 and TRBJ2-2, is DVKVTQSSRYLVKRTGEKVFLECVQDMDHENMFWYRQDPGLGLRLIYFSYDVKMKEKGDIPEGYSVSREKKERFSLILESASTNQTSMYLCASSFRLAGTGELFFGEGSRLTVL.

The chain is built from TRBV30 and TRBJ1-2; TRBD1 matches at 7 bases. Germline V gene sequence: CDR1 GTSNPN, CDR2 SVGIG (reference sequence). The V and J ends lost 6 bases and 7 bases, in that order; junction bases with no gene match: 8. This CDR3 region has 12 residues. CDR3 sequence reads: CACEGRGPGYTF. The CDR3 nucleotides are TGTGCCTGCGAGGGGAGGGGGCCTGGCTACACCTTC.

The genes are TRBV5-1 and TRBJ2-3, with 11 bases lining up with TRBD2. Per germline, CDR1 SGHRS and CDR2 YFSETQ. V shed 4 bases and J 2 bases; nucleotides not matched to a gene: 6. CDR3 length: 16 residues. The CDR3 sequence: CASSPPTSGVTDTQYF. CDR3 DNA sequence: TGCGCCAGCAGCCCGCCGACTAGCGGGGTCACAGATACGCAGTATTTT.

This clone was seen only once. This sequence joins TRBV2 and TRBJ2-1, with 11 bases identical to TRBD2. Germline CDR1 is SNHLY and CDR2 is FYNNEI. The trim removed 3 bases at V and 8 bases at J, leaving 9 bases unmatched. This CDR3 is 16 amino acids long. The CDR3 loop is CASSETSGALSHEQFF. The CDR3 DNA is TGTGCCAGCAGTGAGACTAGCGGGGCCCTTTCGCATGAGCAGTTCTTC.

The rearrangement uses TRBV5-5 and TRBJ1-5, with 7 bases matching TRBD1. V gave up 3 bases and J gave up 1 base; unmatched junction bases: 4. The germline V gene encodes CDR1 SGHKS and CDR2 YYEKEE (reference sequence). The CDR3 has 15 amino acids. The CDR3 reads CASSWGTESNQPQHF. The CDR3 nucleotides are TGTGCCAGCAGCTGGGGGACAGAGAGCAATCAGCCCCAGCATTTT.